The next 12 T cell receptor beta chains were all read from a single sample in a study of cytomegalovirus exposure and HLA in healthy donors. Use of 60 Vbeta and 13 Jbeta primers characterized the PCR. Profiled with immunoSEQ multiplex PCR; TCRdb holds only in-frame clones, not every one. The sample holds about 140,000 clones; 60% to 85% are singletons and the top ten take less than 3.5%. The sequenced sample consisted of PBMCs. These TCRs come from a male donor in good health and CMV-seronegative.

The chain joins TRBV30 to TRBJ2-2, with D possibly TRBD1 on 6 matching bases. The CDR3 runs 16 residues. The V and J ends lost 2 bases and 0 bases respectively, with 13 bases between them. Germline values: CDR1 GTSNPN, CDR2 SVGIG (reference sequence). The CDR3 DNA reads TGTGCCTGGAGTCAATGGGCAGGGGCGAACACCGGGGAGCTGTTTTTT. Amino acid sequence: CAWSQWAGANTGELFF.

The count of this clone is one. CDR3 residues: CASRSGQQETQYF. CDR3 DNA sequence: TGTGCCAGCAGATCGGGACAGCAAGAGACCCAGTACTTC. The chain recombines TRBV6-5 with TRBJ2-5, with 7 bases that match TRBD1. After removal of 6 bases from V and 2 bases from J, the junction contained 3 bases not matched to a gene. Germline V gives CDR1 MNHEY, CDR2 SVGAGI. The CDR3 extends over 13 amino acids.

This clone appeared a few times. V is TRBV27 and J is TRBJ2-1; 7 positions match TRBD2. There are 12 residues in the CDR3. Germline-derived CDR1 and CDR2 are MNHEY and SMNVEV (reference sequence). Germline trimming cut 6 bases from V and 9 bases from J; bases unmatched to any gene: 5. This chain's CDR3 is CASRIREGEQFF. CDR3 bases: TGTGCCAGCAGAATTAGGGAGGGTGAGCAGTTCTTC.

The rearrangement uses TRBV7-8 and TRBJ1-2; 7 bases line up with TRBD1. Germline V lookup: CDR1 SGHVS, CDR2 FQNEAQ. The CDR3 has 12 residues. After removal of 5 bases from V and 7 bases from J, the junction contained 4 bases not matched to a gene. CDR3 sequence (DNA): TGTGCCAGCAGCAGAGGGGGCCCTGGCTACACCTTC. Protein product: CASSRGGPGYTF.

The CDR3 DNA sequence: TGTGCTAGTGGTTGGACTAGCGGGGGGGACTCCTACAATGAGCAGTTCTTC. This translates into CASGWTSGGDSYNEQFF. The rearrangement joins TRBV12-5 to TRBJ2-1; TRBD2 matches at 15 bases. Per germline, CDR1 LGHNT and CDR2 FRNRAP. CDR3 size: 17 residues. V dropped 4 bases and J dropped 0; count of bases not matched to a gene: 1.

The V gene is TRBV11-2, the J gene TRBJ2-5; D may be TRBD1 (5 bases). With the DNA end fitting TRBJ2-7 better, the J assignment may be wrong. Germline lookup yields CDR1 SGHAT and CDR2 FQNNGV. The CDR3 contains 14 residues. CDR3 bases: TGTGCCAGCAGCCCCCCAGGGCCTACCTACGAGCAGTACTTC. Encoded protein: CASSPPGPTYEQYF.

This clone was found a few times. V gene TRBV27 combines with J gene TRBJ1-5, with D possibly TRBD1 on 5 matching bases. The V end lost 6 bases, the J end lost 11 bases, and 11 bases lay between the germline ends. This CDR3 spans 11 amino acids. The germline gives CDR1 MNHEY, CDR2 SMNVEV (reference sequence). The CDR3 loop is CASRDRGAQHF. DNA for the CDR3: TGTGCCAGCAGAGACCGGGGGGCCCAGCATTTT.

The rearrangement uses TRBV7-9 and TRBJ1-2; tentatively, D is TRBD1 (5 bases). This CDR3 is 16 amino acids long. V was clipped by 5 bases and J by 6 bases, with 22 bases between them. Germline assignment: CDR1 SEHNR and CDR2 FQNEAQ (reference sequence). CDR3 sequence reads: CASSASEVGGVNGYTF. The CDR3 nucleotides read TGTGCCAGCAGCGCGAGCGAGGTGGGGGGGGTAAATGGCTACACCTTC.

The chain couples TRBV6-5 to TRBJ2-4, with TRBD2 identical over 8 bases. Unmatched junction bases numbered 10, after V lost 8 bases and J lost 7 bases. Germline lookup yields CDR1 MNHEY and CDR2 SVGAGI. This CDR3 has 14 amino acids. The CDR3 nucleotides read TGTGCCAGCGTATCGGGGGGGTTGAGGAACATTCAGTACTTC. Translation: CASVSGGLRNIQYF.

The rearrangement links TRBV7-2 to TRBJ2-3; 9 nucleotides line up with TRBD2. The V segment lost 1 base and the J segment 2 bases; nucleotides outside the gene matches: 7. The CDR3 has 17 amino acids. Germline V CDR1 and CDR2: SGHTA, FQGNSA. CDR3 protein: CASSLVGSGGPTDTQYF. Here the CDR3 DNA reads TGTGCCAGCAGCTTAGTGGGTAGCGGGGGACCCACAGATACGCAGTATTTT.

The DNA of the CDR3 is TGTGCCTGGGGACTAGGGGGATTCGAACTGTTTTTT. Translation gives CAWGLGGFELFF. The chain uses TRBV30 and TRBJ1-4; perhaps TRBD1 as D (6 bases). Germline loops: CDR1 GTSNPN, CDR2 SVGIG (reference sequence). The CDR3 is 12 amino acids. V shed 5 bases and J shed 12 bases, with 16 bases lying between them.

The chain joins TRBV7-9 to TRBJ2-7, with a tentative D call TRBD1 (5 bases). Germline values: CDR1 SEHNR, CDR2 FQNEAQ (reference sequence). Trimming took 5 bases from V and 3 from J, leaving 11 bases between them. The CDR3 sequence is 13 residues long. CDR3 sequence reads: CASSLLTGYEQYF. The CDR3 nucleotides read TGTGCCAGCAGCCTACTAACAGGCTACGAGCAGTACTTC.